This entry concerns a single T cell receptor (beta chain). This CDR3 has 15 amino acids. Germline CDR1 MNHEY, CDR2 SMNVEV (reference sequence). V was clipped by 2 bases and J by 2 bases; unmatched bases: 4. This entry is derived from a study of T cell changes during pregnancy in multiple sclerosis. Here immunoSEQ multiplex PCR was the method, and the copy in TCRdb shows in-frame clones only, minus some. This repertoire shows 40,000 to 50,000 clones, around 93% found once; its top ten account for roughly 8.3%. The genes are TRBV27 and TRBJ2-7, with TRBD2 matching over 9 bases. The sample in question was CD8+ T cells from peripheral blood mononuclear cells, obtained in the third trimester of pregnancy. The TCR was taken from a female donor with multiple sclerosis, enrolled in a pregnancy study. The CDR3 DNA follows: TGTGCCAGCAGTTTAGAGGCGGGAGGGCCCTACGAGCAGTACTTC. Encoded protein: CASSLEAGGPYEQYF.